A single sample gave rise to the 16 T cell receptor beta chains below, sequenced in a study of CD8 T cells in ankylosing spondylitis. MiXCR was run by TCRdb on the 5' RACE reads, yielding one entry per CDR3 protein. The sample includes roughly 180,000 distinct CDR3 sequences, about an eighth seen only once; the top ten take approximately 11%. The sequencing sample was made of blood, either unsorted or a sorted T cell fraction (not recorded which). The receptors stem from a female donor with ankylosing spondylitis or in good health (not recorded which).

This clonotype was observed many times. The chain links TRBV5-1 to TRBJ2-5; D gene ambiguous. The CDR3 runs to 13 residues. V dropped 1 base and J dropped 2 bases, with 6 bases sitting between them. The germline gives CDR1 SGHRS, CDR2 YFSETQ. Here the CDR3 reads CASSLNLQETQYF. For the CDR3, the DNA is TGCGCCAGCAGCTTGAATCTACAAGAGACCCAGTACTTC. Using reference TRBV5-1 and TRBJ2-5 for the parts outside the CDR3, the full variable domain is KAGVTQTPRYLIKTRGQQVTLSCSPISGHRSVSWYQQTPGQGLQFLFEYFSETQRNKGNFPGRFSGRQFSNSRSEMNVSTLELGDSALYLCASSLNLQETQYFGPGTRLLVL.

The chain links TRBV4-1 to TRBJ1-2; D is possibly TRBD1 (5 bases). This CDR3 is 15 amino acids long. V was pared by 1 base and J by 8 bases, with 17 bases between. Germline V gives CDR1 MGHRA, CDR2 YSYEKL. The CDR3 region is CASSQVPHRPRGYTF. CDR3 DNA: TGCGCCAGCAGCCAAGTTCCTCACAGGCCTAGGGGCTACACCTTC.

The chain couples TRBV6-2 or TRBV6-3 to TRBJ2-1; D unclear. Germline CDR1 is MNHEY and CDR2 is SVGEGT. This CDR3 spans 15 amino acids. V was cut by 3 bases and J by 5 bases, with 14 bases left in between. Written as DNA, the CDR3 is TGTGCCAGCAGTTATCCCCTCATTCCGGACAATGAGCAGTTCTTC. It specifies CASSYPLIPDNEQFF.

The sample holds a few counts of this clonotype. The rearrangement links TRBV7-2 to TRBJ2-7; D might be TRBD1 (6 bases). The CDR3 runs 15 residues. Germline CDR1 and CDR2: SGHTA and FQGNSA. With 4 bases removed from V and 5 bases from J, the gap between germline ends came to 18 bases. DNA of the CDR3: TGTGCCAGCAGCTCCAGCAGGGGTAGGGCCCACGAGCAGTACTTC. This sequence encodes CASSSSRGRAHEQYF.

The CDR3 reads CASHAEEPYRVDTEAFF. The DNA for the CDR3 is TGTGCCAGCCATGCAGAGGAGCCCTACAGGGTTGACACTGAAGCTTTCTTT. This chain joins TRBV12-3 or TRBV12-4 and TRBJ1-1, with TRBD1 as a possible D gene (6 bases). V was shortened by 8 bases and J by 3 bases, with 25 bases between the two germline ends. The length of the CDR3 is 17 residues.

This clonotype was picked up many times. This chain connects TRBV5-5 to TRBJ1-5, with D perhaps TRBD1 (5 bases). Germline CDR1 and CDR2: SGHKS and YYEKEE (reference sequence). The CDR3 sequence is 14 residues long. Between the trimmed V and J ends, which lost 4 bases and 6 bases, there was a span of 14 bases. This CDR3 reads CASSQGAGGQPQHF. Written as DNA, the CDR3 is TGTGCCAGCAGCCAAGGGGCTGGAGGTCAGCCCCAGCATTTT.

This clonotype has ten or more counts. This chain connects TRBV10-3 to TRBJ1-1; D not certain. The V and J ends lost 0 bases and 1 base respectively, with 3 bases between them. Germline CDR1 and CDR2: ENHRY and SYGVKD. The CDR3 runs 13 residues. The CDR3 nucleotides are TGTGCCATCAGTGAGTCGCCGAACACTGAAGCTTTCTTT. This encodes CAISESPNTEAFF.

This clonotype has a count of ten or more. CDR3 in DNA: TGTGCCAGCAGCTTAGGGTGGCGTACGAATTCACCCCTCCACTTT. Its protein product is CASSLGWRTNSPLHF. The genes are TRBV7-2 and TRBJ1-6; D remains ambiguous. The CDR3 is made up of 15 amino acids. With 1 base removed from V and 7 bases from J, the gap between germline ends came to 11 bases. Germline CDR1 SGHTA, CDR2 FQGNSA. The whole variable domain, remainder taken from reference TRBV7-2 and TRBJ1-6, is GAGVSQSPSNKVTEKGKDVELRCDPISGHTALYWYRQSLGQGLEFLIYFQGNSAPDKSGLPSDRFSAERTGGSVSTLTIQRTQQEDSAVYLCASSLGWRTNSPLHFGNGTRLTVT.

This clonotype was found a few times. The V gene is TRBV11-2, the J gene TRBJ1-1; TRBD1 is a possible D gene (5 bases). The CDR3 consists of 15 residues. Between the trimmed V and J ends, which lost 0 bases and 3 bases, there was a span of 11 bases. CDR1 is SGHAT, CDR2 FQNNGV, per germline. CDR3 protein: CASSLERLGDTEAFF. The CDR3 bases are TGTGCCAGCAGCTTAGAAAGGTTAGGGGACACTGAAGCTTTCTTT.

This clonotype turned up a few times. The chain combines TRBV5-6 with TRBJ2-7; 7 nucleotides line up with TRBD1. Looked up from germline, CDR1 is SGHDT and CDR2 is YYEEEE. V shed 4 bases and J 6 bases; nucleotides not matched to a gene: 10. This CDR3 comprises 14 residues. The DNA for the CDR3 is TGTGCCAGCAGCATTGGTCAGGGGGTGTTCGAGCAGTACTTC. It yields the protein CASSIGQGVFEQYF.

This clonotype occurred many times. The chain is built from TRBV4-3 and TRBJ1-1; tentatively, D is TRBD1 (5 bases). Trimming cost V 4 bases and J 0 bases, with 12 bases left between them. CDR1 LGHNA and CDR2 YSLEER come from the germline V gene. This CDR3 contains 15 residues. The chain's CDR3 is CASSRGLPMNTEAFF. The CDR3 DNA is TGCGCCAGCAGCCGGGGCCTACCCATGAACACTGAAGCTTTCTTT.

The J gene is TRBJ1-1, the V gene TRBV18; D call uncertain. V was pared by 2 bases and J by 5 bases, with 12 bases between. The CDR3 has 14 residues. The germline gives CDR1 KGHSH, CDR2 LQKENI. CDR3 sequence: CASSPTRVQTEAFF. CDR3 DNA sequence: TGTGCCAGCTCACCAACACGGGTGCAAACTGAAGCTTTCTTT.

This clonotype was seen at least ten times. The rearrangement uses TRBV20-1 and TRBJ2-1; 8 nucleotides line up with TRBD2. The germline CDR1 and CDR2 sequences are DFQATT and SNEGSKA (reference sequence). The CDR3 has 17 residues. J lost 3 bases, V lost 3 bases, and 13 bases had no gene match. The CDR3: CSASLSVWSGSYNEQFF. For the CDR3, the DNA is TGCAGTGCTAGCCTTTCTGTCTGGAGCGGGAGCTACAATGAGCAGTTCTTC.

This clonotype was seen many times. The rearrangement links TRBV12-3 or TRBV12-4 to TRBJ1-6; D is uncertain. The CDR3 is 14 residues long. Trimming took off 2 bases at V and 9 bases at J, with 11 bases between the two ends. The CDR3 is CASSLYHKGSPLHF. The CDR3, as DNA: TGTGCCAGCAGTTTATATCACAAAGGTTCACCCCTCCACTTT.

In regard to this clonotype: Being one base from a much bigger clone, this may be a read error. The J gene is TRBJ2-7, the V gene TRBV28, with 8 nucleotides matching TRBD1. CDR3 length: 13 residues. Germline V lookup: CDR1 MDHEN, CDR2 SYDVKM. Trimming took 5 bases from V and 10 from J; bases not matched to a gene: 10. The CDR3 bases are TGTGCCAGCAGTACCCGGACAGGGCGGGACCAGTACTTC. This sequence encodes CASSTRTGRDQYF.

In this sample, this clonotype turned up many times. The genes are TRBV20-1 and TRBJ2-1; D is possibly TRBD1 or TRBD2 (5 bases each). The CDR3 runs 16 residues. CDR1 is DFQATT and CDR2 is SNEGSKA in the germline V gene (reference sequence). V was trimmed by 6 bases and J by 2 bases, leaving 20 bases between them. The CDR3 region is CSAVSGTPSPYNEQFF. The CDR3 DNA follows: TGCAGTGCCGTGAGTGGGACCCCAAGTCCCTACAATGAGCAGTTCTTC.